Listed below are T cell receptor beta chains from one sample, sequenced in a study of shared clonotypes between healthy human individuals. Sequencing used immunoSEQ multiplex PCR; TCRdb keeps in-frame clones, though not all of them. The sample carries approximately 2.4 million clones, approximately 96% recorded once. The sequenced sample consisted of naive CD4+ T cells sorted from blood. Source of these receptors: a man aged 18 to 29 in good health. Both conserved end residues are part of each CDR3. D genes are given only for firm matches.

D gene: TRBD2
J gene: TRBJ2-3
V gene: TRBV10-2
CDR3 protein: CASCLVKAGGPWEQYF
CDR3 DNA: TGCGCCAGCTGCTTGGTCAAGGCGGGAGGGCCGTGGGAGCAGTATTTT

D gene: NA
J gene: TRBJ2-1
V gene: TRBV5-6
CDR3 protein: CASSLGTGPGNEQFF
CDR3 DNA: TGTGCCAGCAGCTTGGGAACAGGGCCTGGCAATGAGCAGTTCTTC

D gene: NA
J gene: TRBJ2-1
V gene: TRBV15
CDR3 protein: CATSREGAGAGYNEQFF
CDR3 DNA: TGTGCCACCAGCAGAGAAGGGGCAGGGGCGGGGTACAATGAGCAGTTCTTC

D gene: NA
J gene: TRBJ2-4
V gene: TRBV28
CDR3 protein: CASSYGNIQYF
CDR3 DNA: TGTGCCAGCAGTTACGGAAACATTCAGTACTTC

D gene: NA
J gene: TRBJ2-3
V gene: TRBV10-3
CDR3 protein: CAISAYGSVSTDTQYF
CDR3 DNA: TGTGCCATCAGTGCGTACGGTAGCGTGTCCACAGATACGCAGTATTTT

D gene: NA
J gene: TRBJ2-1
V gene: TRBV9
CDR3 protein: CASSVGWGYYNEQFF
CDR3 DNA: TGTGCCAGCAGCGTAGGGTGGGGCTACTACAATGAGCAGTTCTTC

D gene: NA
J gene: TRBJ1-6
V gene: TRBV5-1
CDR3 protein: CASSLGRTYNSPLHF
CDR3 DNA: TGCGCCAGCAGCTTGGGTAGGACCTATAATTCACCCCTCCACTTT

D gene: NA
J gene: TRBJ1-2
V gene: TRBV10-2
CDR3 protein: CASSESQGGYGYTF
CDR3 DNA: TGCGCCAGCAGTGAGTCGCAAGGGGGCTATGGCTACACCTTC

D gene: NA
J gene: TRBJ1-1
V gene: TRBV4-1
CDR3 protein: CASSQGASAGTEAFF
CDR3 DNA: TGCGCCAGCAGCCAAGGGGCGTCAGCGGGCACTGAAGCTTTCTTT

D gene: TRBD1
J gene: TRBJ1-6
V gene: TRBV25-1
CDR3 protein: CASSETGTGGISPLHF
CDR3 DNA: TGTGCCAGCAGTGAAACCGGTACAGGGGGAATCTCACCCCTCCACTTT

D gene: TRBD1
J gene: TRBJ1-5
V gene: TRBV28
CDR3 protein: CASSFPGQGSNQPQHF
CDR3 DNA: TGTGCCAGCAGTTTTCCGGGACAGGGTAGCAATCAGCCCCAGCATTTT